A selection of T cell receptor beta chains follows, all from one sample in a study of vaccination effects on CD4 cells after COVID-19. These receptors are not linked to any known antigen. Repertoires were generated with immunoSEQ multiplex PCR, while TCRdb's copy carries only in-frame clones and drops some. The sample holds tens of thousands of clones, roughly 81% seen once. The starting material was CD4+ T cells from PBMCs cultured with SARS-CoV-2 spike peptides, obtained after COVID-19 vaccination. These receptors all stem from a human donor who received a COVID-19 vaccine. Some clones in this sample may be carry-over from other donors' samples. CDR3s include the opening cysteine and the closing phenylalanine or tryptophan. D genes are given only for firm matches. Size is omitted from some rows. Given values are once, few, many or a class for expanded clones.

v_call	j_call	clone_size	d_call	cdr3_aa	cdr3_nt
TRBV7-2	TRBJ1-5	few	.	CASSTQGGNQPQHF	TGTGCCAGCAGCACCCAAGGCGGCAATCAGCCCCAGCATTTT
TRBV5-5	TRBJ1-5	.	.	CASSLLPGSNQPQHF	TGTGCCAGCAGCTTGCTACCGGGTAGCAATCAGCCCCAGCATTTT
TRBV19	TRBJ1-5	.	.	CASSEAFGNQPQHF	TGTGCCAGTAGTGAGGCGTTCGGCAATCAGCCCCAGCATTTT
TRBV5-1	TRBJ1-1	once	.	CASSSLAQNTEAFF	TGCGCCAGCAGCTCCTTGGCTCAGAACACTGAAGCTTTCTTT
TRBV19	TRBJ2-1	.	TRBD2	CASRETSGGRNEQFF	TGTGCCAGTAGAGAGACTAGCGGGGGGAGGAATGAGCAGTTCTTC
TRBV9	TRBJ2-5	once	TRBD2	CASSVAPSGGETQYF	TGTGCCAGCAGCGTAGCTCCCAGCGGGGGCGAGACCCAGTACTTC
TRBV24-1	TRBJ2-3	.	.	CATSDHGASTDTQYF	TGTGCCACCAGTGATCACGGGGCTTCTACAGATACGCAGTATTTT
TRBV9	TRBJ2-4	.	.	CASSPLPAGSKNIQYF	TGTGCCAGCAGCCCCCTCCCTGCCGGGTCCAAAAACATTCAGTACTTC
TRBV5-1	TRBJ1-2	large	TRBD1	CASSSAGTGHFGYTF	TGCGCCAGCAGCTCAGCCGGGACAGGGCATTTCGGCTACACCTTC
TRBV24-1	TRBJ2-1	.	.	CATSDPVPGEQFF	TGTGCCACCAGTGACCCGGTCCCTGGTGAGCAGTTCTTC
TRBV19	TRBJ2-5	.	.	CASSIVGGNSAQETQYF	TGTGCCAGTAGTATAGTAGGGGGGAACTCGGCCCAAGAGACCCAGTACTTC
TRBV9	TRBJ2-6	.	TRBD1	CASSVGSGGYGANVLTF	TGTGCCAGCAGCGTAGGGTCAGGGGGCTATGGGGCCAACGTCCTGACTTTC
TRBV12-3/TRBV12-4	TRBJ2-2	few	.	CASGGLGGELFF	TGTGCCAGCGGCGGCTTGGGGGGGGAGCTGTTTTTT
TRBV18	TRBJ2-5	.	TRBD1	CASSRQGGETQYF	TGTGCCAGCTCAAGACAGGGCGGAGAGACCCAGTACTTC
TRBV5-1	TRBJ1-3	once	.	CASSLGATNSGNTIYF	TGCGCCAGCAGCTTGGGGGCTACGAACTCTGGAAACACCATATATTTT
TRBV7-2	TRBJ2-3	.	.	CASSLGLGTDTQYF	TGTGCCAGCAGCTTAGGTCTTGGGACAGATACGCAGTATTTT
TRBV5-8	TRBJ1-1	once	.	CASSWPVEAFF	TGTGCCAGCAGTTGGCCGGTTGAAGCTTTCTTT
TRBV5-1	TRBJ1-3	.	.	CASSEGESGNTIYF	TGCGCCAGCAGCGAAGGGGAATCTGGAAACACCATATATTTT
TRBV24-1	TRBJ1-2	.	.	CATSDPGASGRGYGYTF	TGTGCCACCAGTGACCCTGGTGCGTCAGGACGAGGGTATGGCTACACCTTC
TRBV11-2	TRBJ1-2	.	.	CASSLGLSYGYTF	TGTGCCAGCAGCTTAGGGTTATCTTATGGCTACACCTTC
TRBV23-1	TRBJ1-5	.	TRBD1	CASRQGVPLPPYSNQPQHF	TGCGCCAGCAGACAGGGGGTACCTCTCCCCCCGTATAGCAATCAGCCCCAGCATTTT
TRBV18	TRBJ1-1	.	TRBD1	CASSLRTGWSTEAFF	TGTGCCAGCTCACTACGGACAGGGTGGAGCACTGAAGCTTTCTTT
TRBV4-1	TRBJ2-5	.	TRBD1	CASSLPGQLRKTQYF	TGCGCCAGCAGCCTACCGGGACAGTTAAGGAAGACCCAGTACTTC
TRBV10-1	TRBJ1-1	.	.	CASSLGPGTEAFF	TGCGCCAGCAGTTTAGGACCGGGGACTGAAGCTTTCTTT
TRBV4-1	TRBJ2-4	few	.	CASSQDPHSKNIQYF	TGCGCCAGCAGCCAAGATCCACATTCCAAAAACATTCAGTACTTC
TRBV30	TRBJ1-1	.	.	CAWSVSWAPNTEAFF	TGTGCCTGGAGTGTATCGTGGGCGCCGAACACTGAAGCTTTCTTT
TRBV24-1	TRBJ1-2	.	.	CATSDSDYYGYTF	TGTGCCACCAGTGATTCGGATTACTATGGCTACACCTTC
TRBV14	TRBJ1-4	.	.	CASSRDGHEKLFF	TGTGCCAGCAGCCGTGACGGACATGAAAAACTGTTTTTT
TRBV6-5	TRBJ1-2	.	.	CASSIGTSYGYTF	TGTGCCAGCAGTATAGGAACATCCTATGGCTACACCTTC
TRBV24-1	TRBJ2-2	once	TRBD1	CATSPPGGTGELFF	TGTGCCACCAGTCCCCCAGGGGGCACCGGGGAGCTGTTTTTT
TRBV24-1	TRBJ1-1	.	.	CATRMGRAGEGTEAFF	TGTGCCACCAGGATGGGCAGGGCGGGTGAGGGTACTGAAGCTTTCTTT
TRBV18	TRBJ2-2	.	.	CASSPRTGELFF	TGTGCCAGCTCACCGCGGACCGGGGAGCTGTTTTTT
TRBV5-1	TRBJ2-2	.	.	CASSLDTGNTGELFF	TGCGCCAGCAGCTTAGATACAGGGAACACCGGGGAGCTGTTTTTT
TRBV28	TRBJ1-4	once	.	CASSLPGYEKLFF	TGTGCCAGCAGTTTACCTGGGTATGAAAAACTGTTTTTT
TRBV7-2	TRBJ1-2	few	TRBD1	CASSLAGGDYGYTF	TGTGCCAGCAGCTTAGCAGGGGGCGACTATGGCTACACCTTC
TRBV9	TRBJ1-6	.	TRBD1	CASSGHRGESPLHF	TGTGCCAGCAGCGGTCACAGGGGAGAGTCACCCCTCCACTTT
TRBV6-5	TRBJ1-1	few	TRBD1	CASSYLGTGTEAFF	TGTGCCAGCAGTTACTTAGGGACAGGGACTGAAGCTTTCTTT
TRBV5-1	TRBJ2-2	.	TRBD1	CASSPVGQGNTGELFF	TGCGCCAGCAGCCCGGTCGGACAGGGAAACACCGGGGAGCTGTTTTTT
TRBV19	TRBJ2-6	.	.	CASSIVPGSRSGANVLTF	TGTGCCAGTAGTATAGTCCCAGGGTCTAGGTCCGGGGCCAACGTCCTGACTTTC
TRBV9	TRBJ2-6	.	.	CASSAAPRGSGANVLTF	TGTGCCAGCAGCGCCGCCCCTCGGGGTTCTGGGGCCAACGTCCTGACTTTC
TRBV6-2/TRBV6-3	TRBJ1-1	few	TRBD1	CASRRQGGRTEAFF	TGTGCCAGCCGCCGACAGGGGGGGAGGACTGAAGCTTTCTTT
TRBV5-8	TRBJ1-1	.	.	CASSLYGGGTEAFF	TGTGCCAGCAGCTTGTACGGGGGCGGCACTGAAGCTTTCTTT
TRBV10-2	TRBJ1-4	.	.	CASTPRGGKLFF	TGCGCCAGCACACCTCGGGGCGGAAAACTGTTTTTT
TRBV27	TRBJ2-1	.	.	CASNIDRNTYNEQFF	TGTGCCAGCAACATAGACAGGAACACCTACAATGAGCAGTTCTTC
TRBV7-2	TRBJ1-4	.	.	CASSLDGSGGAVNEKLFF	TGTGCCAGCAGCTTAGACGGTTCGGGGGGAGCTGTTAATGAAAAACTGTTTTTT
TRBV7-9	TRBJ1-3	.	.	CASRRDSGNTIYF	TGTGCCAGCAGGAGAGACTCTGGAAACACCATATATTTT
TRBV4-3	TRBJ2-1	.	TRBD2	CASSQETSGGIYNEQFF	TGCGCCAGCAGCCAAGAGACTAGCGGGGGGATATACAATGAGCAGTTCTTC
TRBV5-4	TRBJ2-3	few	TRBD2	CASSPTSGGPDTQYF	TGTGCCAGCAGCCCTACTAGCGGGGGGCCAGATACGCAGTATTTT
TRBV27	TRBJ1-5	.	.	CASSLSGRQPQHF	TGTGCCAGCAGTTTATCTGGGAGGCAGCCCCAGCATTTT
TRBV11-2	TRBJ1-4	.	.	CASSFRGFANEKLFF	TGTGCCAGCAGCTTTCGGGGGTTCGCTAATGAAAAACTGTTTTTT
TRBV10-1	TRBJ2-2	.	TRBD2	CASSRSGATAGELFF	TGCGCCAGCAGCCGTAGCGGGGCTACAGCCGGGGAGCTGTTTTTT
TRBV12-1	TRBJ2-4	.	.	CASSPRTEGEDNIQYF	TGTGCCAGCAGCCCCAGGACAGAGGGGGAGGACAACATTCAGTACTTC